This entry lists 20 T cell receptor beta chains sequenced from one sample in a study of blood T cell repertoires in COVID-19. Sequenced by immunoSEQ multiplex PCR; TCRdb stores in-frame clones only, minus some. Found here are around 270,000 clones, less than 90% of them singletons; the top ten hold 1.5% to 1.9%. Material: peripheral blood. These receptors all come from a woman in her 40s who had recovered from COVID-19.

The V call is TRBV5-1, the J call TRBJ1-2, with 7 nucleotides matching TRBD1. CDR3 size: 11 residues. The germline V gene has CDR1 SGHRS and CDR2 YFSETQ. The V gene end was trimmed by 2 bases and the J gene end by 10 bases; junction bases not matched to a gene: 2. The CDR3 protein is CASSFDRAYTF. Written as DNA, the CDR3 is TGCGCCAGCAGCTTCGACAGGGCCTACACCTTC.

V and J are TRBV15 and TRBJ1-1, with unresolved D. V was cut by 0 bases and J by 3 bases, with 11 bases left in between. Germline CDR1 is LNHNV and CDR2 is YYDKDF (reference sequence). This CDR3 is 15 amino acids long. The CDR3 DNA reads as TGTGCCACCAGCAGAGACGCGGGATGGGACACTGAAGCTTTCTTT. Translating gives CATSRDAGWDTEAFF.

CDR3 bases: TGTGCCAGCAGTCCGACAGGGTACAATGAGCAGTTCTTC. This sequence encodes CASSPTGYNEQFF. The genes are TRBV6-4 and TRBJ2-1; TRBD1 matches at 7 bases. Trimming cost V 5 bases and J 4 bases; bases outside gene matches: 2. This CDR3 region has 13 residues. CDR1 and CDR2 (germline): MRHNA, SNTAGT.

J is TRBJ2-3 and V is TRBV6-6; 13 bases are shared with TRBD2. Trimming took 5 bases from V and 2 from J; bases not matched to a gene: 4. Germline values: CDR1 MNHNY, CDR2 SVGAGI (reference sequence). The CDR3 runs to 16 residues. CDR3 sequence: CASSAGLAGPTDTQYF. As DNA, the CDR3 is TGTGCCAGCAGTGCGGGACTAGCGGGGCCCACAGATACGCAGTATTTT.

The rearrangement joins TRBV7-6 to TRBJ1-2; D unclear. With 5 bases removed from V and 5 bases from J, the gap between germline ends came to 3 bases. CDR1 is SGHVS, CDR2 FNYEAQ, per germline. The CDR3 extends over 10 amino acids. In nucleotides, the CDR3 is TGTGCCAGCAGCCTATATGGCTACACCTTC. Translated: CASSLYGYTF.

The J gene is TRBJ2-1, the V gene TRBV5-6, with D perhaps matching TRBD1 (5 bases). V was pared by 3 bases and J by 5 bases, with 15 bases between. CDR1 and CDR2 from the germline V gene are SGHDT and YYEEEE. The CDR3 consists of 15 residues. In nucleotides, the CDR3 is TGTGCCAGCAGCTCGACTGGGGCCCCTCACAATGAGCAGTTCTTC. It codes for CASSSTGAPHNEQFF.

The genes are TRBV18 and TRBJ2-3; 7 bases fit TRBD2. Germline CDR1 and CDR2: KGHSH and LQKENI. The CDR3 extends over 16 amino acids. With V trimmed by 1 base and J by 5 bases, 9 bases remained unmatched. CDR3 protein: CASSPLEGLVGDTQYF. The CDR3, as DNA: TGTGCCAGCTCACCACTCGAAGGACTAGTGGGAGATACGCAGTATTTT.

This chain links TRBV7-2 with TRBJ2-7; 7 nucleotides align to TRBD2. Trimming cost V 5 bases and J 2 bases; bases outside gene matches: 9. The CDR3 is made up of 15 amino acids. Germline CDR1 reads SGHTA; CDR2 reads FQGNSA. The CDR3 coding sequence is TGTGCCAGCAGCCCGTCGAGTCGGGGGGCCTACGAGCAGTACTTC. Translating it yields CASSPSSRGAYEQYF.

The chain recombines TRBV5-8 with TRBJ1-2, with 9 bases aligning to TRBD1. The CDR3 length is 15 residues. Germline V gene lookup returns CDR1 SGHTS and CDR2 YDEGEE. Trimming cost V 0 bases and J 5 bases; bases outside gene matches: 5. CDR3 region: CASSLGTGVDYGYTF. In DNA, the CDR3 is TGTGCCAGCAGCTTGGGGACAGGGGTTGATTATGGCTACACCTTC.

The genes are TRBV28 and TRBJ2-3, with a possible D match to TRBD1 (7 bases). The CDR3 is 16 residues long. Trimming shortened V by 5 bases and J by 2 bases, and 17 bases separated the two germline ends. Germline V gives CDR1 MDHEN, CDR2 SYDVKM. Here the CDR3 reads CASSQGDLRATDTQYF. CDR3 in DNA: TGTGCCAGCAGTCAGGGGGACTTACGTGCCACAGATACGCAGTATTTT.

The rearrangement uses TRBV19 and TRBJ2-2; 7 nucleotides align to TRBD1. V lost 10 bases and J lost 4; bases outside the gene matches: 6. CDR3 size: 13 residues. The germline CDR1 and CDR2 sequences are LNHDA and SQIVND (reference sequence). The CDR3 region is CATQDRTTGELFF. CDR3 bases: TGTGCCACTCAGGACAGGACCACCGGGGAGCTGTTTTTT.

The chain couples TRBV7-9 to TRBJ1-5; TRBD1 is a possible D gene (5 bases). Germline V gene data show CDR1 as SEHNR and CDR2 as FQNEAQ (reference sequence). Between the trimmed V and J ends, which lost 5 bases and 1 base, there was a span of 18 bases. This CDR3 contains 17 residues. CDR3 sequence: CASSDSDLRGSNQPQHF. CDR3 DNA sequence: TGTGCCAGCAGCGATTCGGACCTTCGGGGGAGCAATCAGCCCCAGCATTTT.

The chain employs TRBV7-9 and TRBJ2-5; 10 bases are shared with TRBD2. Germline CDR1 SEHNR, CDR2 FQNEAQ (reference sequence). J lost 1 base, V lost 6 bases, and 11 bases had no gene match. This CDR3 spans 17 amino acids. In DNA, the CDR3 is TGTGCCAGCAGTCTGCTCAATACTAGCGGGGTCCAAGAGACCCAGTACTTC. Protein sequence: CASSLLNTSGVQETQYF.

The genes are TRBV2 and TRBJ2-3, with 9 bases matching TRBD1. The CDR3 has 21 residues. CDR1 and CDR2 (germline): SNHLY, FYNNEI. J lost 4 bases, V lost 3 bases, and 23 bases had no gene match. Here the CDR3 reads CASSETPVGTGLGRVADTQYF. The CDR3 nucleotides read TGTGCCAGCAGTGAGACTCCGGTCGGGACAGGGCTAGGTCGGGTCGCAGATACGCAGTATTTT.

V is TRBV15 and J is TRBJ1-3; D remains ambiguous. The CDR3 has 17 amino acids. V shed 0 bases and J shed 0 bases, with 12 bases lying between them. The germline gives CDR1 LNHNV, CDR2 YYDKDF (reference sequence). CDR3 in DNA: TGTGCCACCAGCAGAGATCGGGTGACCGCCTCTGGAAACACCATATATTTT. Its protein is CATSRDRVTASGNTIYF. The variable domain in full, completed from reference TRBV15 and TRBJ1-3, reads DAMVIQNPRYQVTQFGKPVTLSCSQTLNHNVMYWYQQKSSQAPKLLFHYYDKDFNNEADTPDNFQSRRPNTSFCFLDIRSPGLGDTAMYLCATSRDRVTASGNTIYFGEGSWLTVV.

The chain uses TRBV7-2 and TRBJ2-3; 14 nucleotides agree with TRBD2. Germline assignment: CDR1 SGHTA and CDR2 FQGNSA. CDR3 length: 16 residues. The ends lost 5 bases at V and 6 bases at J; junction bases unmatched: 7. DNA for the CDR3: TGTGCCAGCAGCCGCAGACTAGCGGGGGGGCGTGATACGCAGTATTTT. Its translation: CASSRRLAGGRDTQYF.

V usage is TRBV6-1 and J usage is TRBJ2-1, with 8 bases identical to TRBD1. Germline CDR1 reads MNHNS; CDR2 reads SASEGT. The CDR3 is 12 residues long. V shed 3 bases, J shed 13 bases, and the junction held 5 bases outside the gene matches. In DNA form, the CDR3 reads TGTGCCAGCAGTGACGTTGGACAGGGACAGTTCTTC. The encoded protein is CASSDVGQGQFF.

The chain links TRBV4-2 to TRBJ1-2; D not resolved. Germline CDR1 reads LGHNA; CDR2 reads YNFKEQ. Trimming took off 1 base at V and 2 bases at J, with 8 bases between the two ends. The CDR3 totals 14 residues. The CDR3 DNA is TGTGCCAGCAGCCAAGCCCTAGGCAACTATGGCTACACCTTC. Encoded protein: CASSQALGNYGYTF.

The CDR3 DNA is TGTGCCAGCAGTTTATCAACTAGCACAGATACGCAGTATTTT. This sequence encodes CASSLSTSTDTQYF. The J gene is TRBJ2-3, the V gene TRBV5-4; D call uncertain. This CDR3 contains 14 residues. Trimming removed 5 bases at V and 0 bases at J, with 10 bases between. Looked up from germline, CDR1 is SGHNT and CDR2 is YYREEE (reference sequence).

V is TRBV10-3 and J is TRBJ1-1; the D is unclear. V was trimmed by 0 bases and J by 4 bases, leaving 12 bases between them. CDR3 length: 15 amino acids. The germline gives CDR1 ENHRY, CDR2 SYGVKD. In DNA form, the CDR3 reads TGTGCCATCAGTGAGTCGGAGGTCCGGAGCACTGAAGCTTTCTTT. It codes for CAISESEVRSTEAFF.